The rows below give T cell receptor beta chains drawn from one sample of a study of human T cells and chemical hapten exposure. TCRdb fed the RACE reads into MiXCR, producing one record per CDR3 protein. Of under 90,000 distinct CDR3 sequences listed, 6.5% to 10% are singletons. This sample comprised whole blood, obtained in connection with sensitization to the hapten diphenylcyclopropenone (DPC). The receptors shown here come from a woman aged 45 to 65 with alopecia areata. Some clones in this sample may be carry-over from other donors' samples. Both conserved end residues are part of each CDR3. The order of the fields is D gene, J gene, V gene, clone size, CDR3 DNA, CDR3 protein. The D gene is left open where the match is weak. Size values are once, few and many counts, or a class for expanded clones, and some rows have none.

D gene: NA; J gene: TRBJ1-5; V gene: TRBV7-8; clone size: many; CDR3 DNA: TGTGCCAGCAGCTTAGCGGGGCCGAACAATCAGCCCCAGCATTTT; CDR3 protein: CASSLAGPNNQPQHF
D gene: NA; J gene: TRBJ2-5; V gene: TRBV7-2; clone size: many; CDR3 DNA: TGTGCCAGCAGCTTAGACAGGCAAGAGACCCAGTACTTC; CDR3 protein: CASSLDRQETQYF
D gene: NA; J gene: TRBJ1-3; V gene: TRBV7-8; clone size: NA; CDR3 DNA: TGTGCCAGCAGCCCAGCTGGGGATGGAAACACCATATATTTT; CDR3 protein: CASSPAGDGNTIYF
D gene: TRBD1; J gene: TRBJ1-2; V gene: TRBV11-2; clone size: NA; CDR3 DNA: TGTGCCAGCAGTATCCGAGGACAGGGGTTCTATGGCTACACCTTC; CDR3 protein: CASSIRGQGFYGYTF
D gene: NA; J gene: TRBJ2-2; V gene: TRBV24-1; clone size: few; CDR3 DNA: TGTGCCACCAGCGCAACAGGTACCGGGGAGCTGTTTTTT; CDR3 protein: CATSATGTGELFF
D gene: NA; J gene: TRBJ2-7; V gene: TRBV7-8; clone size: few; CDR3 DNA: TGTGCCAGCAGCTTGGGCTACTCGACCTACGAGCAGTACTTC; CDR3 protein: CASSLGYSTYEQYF
D gene: NA; J gene: TRBJ2-7; V gene: TRBV29-1; clone size: many; CDR3 DNA: TGCAGCGTTGATAGGGACGGTTCCTACGAGCAGTACTTC; CDR3 protein: CSVDRDGSYEQYF
D gene: NA; J gene: TRBJ2-7; V gene: TRBV7-9; clone size: NA; CDR3 DNA: TGTGCCAGCAGCGCCGCGCCCTACGAGCAGTACTTC; CDR3 protein: CASSAAPYEQYF
D gene: TRBD2; J gene: TRBJ2-3; V gene: TRBV11-2; clone size: NA; CDR3 DNA: TGTGCCAGCATTTGGGGACTGGCGGGGGGCCCCACAGATACGCAGTATTTT; CDR3 protein: CASIWGLAGGPTDTQYF
D gene: TRBD1; J gene: TRBJ1-1; V gene: TRBV14; clone size: NA; CDR3 DNA: TGTGCCAGCAGCCAAATAGGGGACAGCTCGTGGACTGAAGCTTTCTTT; CDR3 protein: CASSQIGDSSWTEAFF
D gene: NA; J gene: TRBJ2-7; V gene: TRBV29-1; clone size: NA; CDR3 DNA: TGCAGCGTTAGGACGGGGGCCTACGAGCAGTACTTC; CDR3 protein: CSVRTGAYEQYF
D gene: NA; J gene: TRBJ1-5; V gene: TRBV29-1; clone size: few; CDR3 DNA: TGCAGCGTTGGTGACGGGGGCGCCGGCAATCAGCCCCAGCATTTT; CDR3 protein: CSVGDGGAGNQPQHF
D gene: NA; J gene: TRBJ2-6; V gene: TRBV19; clone size: many; CDR3 DNA: TGTGCCAGTAGTACGGGACAATTTGGGGCCAACGTCCTGACTTTC; CDR3 protein: CASSTGQFGANVLTF
D gene: NA; J gene: TRBJ1-6; V gene: TRBV5-1; clone size: few; CDR3 DNA: TGCGCCAGCATGCTGGACAGCAATTCACCCCTCCACTTT; CDR3 protein: CASMLDSNSPLHF
D gene: NA; J gene: TRBJ2-1; V gene: TRBV29-1; clone size: many; CDR3 DNA: TGCAGCGTTCCTGGGGAGAGGGGTGAGCAGTTCTTC; CDR3 protein: CSVPGERGEQFF
D gene: TRBD1; J gene: TRBJ2-3; V gene: TRBV6-5; clone size: NA; CDR3 DNA: TGTGCCAGCAGTACAGGGGAACCCCGGGCAGATACGCAGTATTTT; CDR3 protein: CASSTGEPRADTQYF
D gene: NA; J gene: TRBJ1-4; V gene: TRBV2; clone size: NA; CDR3 DNA: TGTGCCAGCAGGAGGCGTGGGGAAAAACTGTTTTTT; CDR3 protein: CASRRRGEKLFF
D gene: TRBD1; J gene: TRBJ1-5; V gene: TRBV6-1; clone size: NA; CDR3 DNA: TGTGCCAGCAGTGAACGGGGACAGGTAAATCAGCCCCAGCATTTT; CDR3 protein: CASSERGQVNQPQHF
D gene: TRBD1; J gene: TRBJ1-1; V gene: TRBV9; clone size: many; CDR3 DNA: TGTGCCAGCAGCGTAGGGGGACAGGGGGCCGCCACTGAAGCTTTCTTT; CDR3 protein: CASSVGGQGAATEAFF
D gene: NA; J gene: TRBJ2-1; V gene: TRBV2; clone size: NA; CDR3 DNA: TGTGCCAGCATGGCGATGAATGAGCAGTTCTTC; CDR3 protein: CASMAMNEQFF
D gene: NA; J gene: TRBJ1-3; V gene: TRBV6-5; clone size: many; CDR3 DNA: TGTGCCAGCAGCCTAAAGGCCGACTCTGGAAACACCATATATTTT; CDR3 protein: CASSLKADSGNTIYF
D gene: TRBD1; J gene: TRBJ2-2; V gene: TRBV29-1; clone size: few; CDR3 DNA: TGCGGTGGACAGGGTTCGGCCGGGGAGCTGTTTTTT; CDR3 protein: CGGQGSAGELFF
D gene: NA; J gene: TRBJ2-2; V gene: TRBV12-3/TRBV12-4; clone size: many; CDR3 DNA: TGTGCCAGCAGTTTAGGAGTAGTCGGCACCGGGGAGCTGTTTTTT; CDR3 protein: CASSLGVVGTGELFF
D gene: NA; J gene: TRBJ2-2; V gene: TRBV6-5; clone size: NA; CDR3 DNA: TGTGCCAGCAGTTACAGCCCTAGGGAGACCGGGGAGCTGTTTTTT; CDR3 protein: CASSYSPRETGELFF
D gene: NA; J gene: TRBJ1-1; V gene: TRBV20-1; clone size: many; CDR3 DNA: TGCAGTGCTAGCTCCGGACAGAGCACTGAAGCTTTCTTT; CDR3 protein: CSASSGQSTEAFF